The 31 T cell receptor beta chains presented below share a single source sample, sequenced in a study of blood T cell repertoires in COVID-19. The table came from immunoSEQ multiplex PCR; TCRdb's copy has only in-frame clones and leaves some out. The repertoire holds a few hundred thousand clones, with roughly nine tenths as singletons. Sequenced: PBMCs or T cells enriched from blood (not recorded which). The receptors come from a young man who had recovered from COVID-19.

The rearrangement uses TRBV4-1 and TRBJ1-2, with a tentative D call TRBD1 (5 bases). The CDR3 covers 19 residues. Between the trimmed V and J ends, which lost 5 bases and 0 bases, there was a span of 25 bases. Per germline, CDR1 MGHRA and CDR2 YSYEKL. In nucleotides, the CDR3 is TGCGCCAGCAGCTCCCCCGGGGGTAACGTTGGGCCTCCTAACTATGGCTACACCTTC. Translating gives CASSSPGGNVGPPNYGYTF.

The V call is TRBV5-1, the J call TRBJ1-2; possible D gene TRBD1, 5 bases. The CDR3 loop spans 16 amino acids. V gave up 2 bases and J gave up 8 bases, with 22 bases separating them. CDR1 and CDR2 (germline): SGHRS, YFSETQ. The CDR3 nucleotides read TGCGCCAGCAGCTTCGGCAGGGCGCCTAACTATGAAGGCTACACCTTC. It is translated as CASSFGRAPNYEGYTF.

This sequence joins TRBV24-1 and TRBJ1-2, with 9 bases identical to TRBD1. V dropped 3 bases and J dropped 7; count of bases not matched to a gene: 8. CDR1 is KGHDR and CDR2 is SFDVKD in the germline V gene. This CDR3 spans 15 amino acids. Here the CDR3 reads CATSDTTGGAGGYTF. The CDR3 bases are TGTGCCACCAGTGATACCACAGGGGGCGCAGGTGGCTACACCTTC.

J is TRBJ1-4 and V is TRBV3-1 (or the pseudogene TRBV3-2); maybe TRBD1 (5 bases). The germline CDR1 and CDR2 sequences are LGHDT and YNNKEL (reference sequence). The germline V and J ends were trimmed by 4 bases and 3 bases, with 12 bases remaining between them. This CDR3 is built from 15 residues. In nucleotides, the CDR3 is TGTGCCAGCAGCCCCCAGGGTATGGCTAATGAAAAACTGTTTTTT. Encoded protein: CASSPQGMANEKLFF.

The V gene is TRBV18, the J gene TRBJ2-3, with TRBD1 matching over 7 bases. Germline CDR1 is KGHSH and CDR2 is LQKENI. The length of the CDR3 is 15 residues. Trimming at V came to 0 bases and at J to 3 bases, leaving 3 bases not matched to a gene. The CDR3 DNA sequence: TGTGCCAGCTCACCACCGGGACAGAAAACAGATACGCAGTATTTT. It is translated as CASSPPGQKTDTQYF.

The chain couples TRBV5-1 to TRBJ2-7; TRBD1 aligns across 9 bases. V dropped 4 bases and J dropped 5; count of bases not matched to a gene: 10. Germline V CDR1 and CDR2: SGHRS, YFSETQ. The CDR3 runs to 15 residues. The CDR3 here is CASSPRLRTGDEQYF. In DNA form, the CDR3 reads TGCGCCAGCAGCCCTAGGTTAAGGACAGGGGACGAGCAGTACTTC.

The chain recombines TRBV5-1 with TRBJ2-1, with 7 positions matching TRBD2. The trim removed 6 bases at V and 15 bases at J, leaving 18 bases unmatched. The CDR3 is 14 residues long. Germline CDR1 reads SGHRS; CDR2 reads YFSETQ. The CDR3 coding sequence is TGCGCCAGCACCACCGGGACCTCCGGGAGGCTTGCGTTCTTC. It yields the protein CASTTGTSGRLAFF.

The CDR3 DNA reads as TGCGCCAGCAGTCGGGAAAGCTCCTACAATGAGCAGTTCTTC. Translated: CASSRESSYNEQFF. The J gene is TRBJ2-1, the V gene TRBV4-1; D is perhaps TRBD2 (5 bases). The CDR3 has 14 amino acids. In germline, CDR1 is MGHRA, CDR2 YSYEKL. V was cut by 6 bases and J by 0 bases, with 9 bases left in between.

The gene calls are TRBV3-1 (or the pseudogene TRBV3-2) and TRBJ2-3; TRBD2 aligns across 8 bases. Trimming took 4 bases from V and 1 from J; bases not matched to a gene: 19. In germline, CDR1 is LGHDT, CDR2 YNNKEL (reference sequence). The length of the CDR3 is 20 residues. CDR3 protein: CASSPGGLAGVRARTDTQYF. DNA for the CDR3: TGTGCCAGCAGCCCCGGGGGGCTAGCGGGTGTCCGGGCGCGCACAGATACGCAGTATTTT.

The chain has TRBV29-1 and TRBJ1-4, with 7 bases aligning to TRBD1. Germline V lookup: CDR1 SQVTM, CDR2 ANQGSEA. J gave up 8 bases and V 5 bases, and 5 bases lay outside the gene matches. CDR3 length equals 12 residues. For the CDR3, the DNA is TGCAGCGTTCTGCAGGGGGGAGAAAAACTGTTTTTT. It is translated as CSVLQGGEKLFF.

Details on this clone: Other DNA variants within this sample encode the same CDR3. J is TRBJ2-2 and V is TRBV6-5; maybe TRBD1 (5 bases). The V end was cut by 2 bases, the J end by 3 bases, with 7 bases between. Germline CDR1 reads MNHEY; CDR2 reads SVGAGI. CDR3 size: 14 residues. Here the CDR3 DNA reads TGTGCCAGCAGTTACGGCAGGGACACCGGGGAGCTGTTTTTT. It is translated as CASSYGRDTGELFF.

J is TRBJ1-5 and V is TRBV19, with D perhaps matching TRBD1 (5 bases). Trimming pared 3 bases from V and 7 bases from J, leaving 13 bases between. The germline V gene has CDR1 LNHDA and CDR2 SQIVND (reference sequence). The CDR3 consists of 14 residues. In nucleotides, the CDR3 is TGTGCCAGTAGTATTCTAGGGGAAGGGCAGCCCCAGCATTTT. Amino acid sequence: CASSILGEGQPQHF.

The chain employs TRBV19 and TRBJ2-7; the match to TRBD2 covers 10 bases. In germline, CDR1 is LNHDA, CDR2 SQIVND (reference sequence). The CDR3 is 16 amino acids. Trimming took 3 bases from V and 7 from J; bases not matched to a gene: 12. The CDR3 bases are TGTGCCAGTAGTATCCTCGGCGCTAGCGGGAGTGAAGAGCAGTACTTC. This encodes CASSILGASGSEEQYF.

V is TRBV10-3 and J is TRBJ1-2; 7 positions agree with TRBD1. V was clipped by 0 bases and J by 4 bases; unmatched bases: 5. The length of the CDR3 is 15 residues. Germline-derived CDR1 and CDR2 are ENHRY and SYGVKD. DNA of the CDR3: TGTGCCATCAGTGAGTCTGGGGACAGCATCTATGGCTACACCTTC. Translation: CAISESGDSIYGYTF.

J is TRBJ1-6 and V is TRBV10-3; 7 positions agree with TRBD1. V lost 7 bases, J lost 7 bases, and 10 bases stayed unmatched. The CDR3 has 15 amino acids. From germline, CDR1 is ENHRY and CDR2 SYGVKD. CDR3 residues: CAINPDGQVNSPLHF. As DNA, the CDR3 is TGTGCCATCAACCCCGATGGACAGGTCAATTCACCCCTCCACTTT.

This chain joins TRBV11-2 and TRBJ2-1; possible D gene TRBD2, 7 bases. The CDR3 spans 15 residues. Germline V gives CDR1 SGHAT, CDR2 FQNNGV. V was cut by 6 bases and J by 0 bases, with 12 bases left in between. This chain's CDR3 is CASRTGGGSYNEQFF. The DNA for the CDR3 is TGTGCCAGCAGGACGGGGGGCGGCTCCTACAATGAGCAGTTCTTC.

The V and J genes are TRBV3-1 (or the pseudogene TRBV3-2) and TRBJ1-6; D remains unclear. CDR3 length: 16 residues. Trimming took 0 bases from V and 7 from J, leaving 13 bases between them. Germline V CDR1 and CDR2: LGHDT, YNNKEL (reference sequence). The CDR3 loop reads CASSQDDRRLNSPLHF. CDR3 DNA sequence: TGTGCCAGCAGCCAAGATGATCGGCGACTCAATTCACCCCTCCACTTT.

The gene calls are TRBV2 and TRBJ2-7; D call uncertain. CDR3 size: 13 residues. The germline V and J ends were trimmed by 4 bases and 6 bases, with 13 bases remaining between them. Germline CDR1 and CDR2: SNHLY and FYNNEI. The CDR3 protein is CASSVERLGEQYF. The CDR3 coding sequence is TGTGCCAGCAGTGTAGAACGCCTCGGCGAGCAGTACTTC.

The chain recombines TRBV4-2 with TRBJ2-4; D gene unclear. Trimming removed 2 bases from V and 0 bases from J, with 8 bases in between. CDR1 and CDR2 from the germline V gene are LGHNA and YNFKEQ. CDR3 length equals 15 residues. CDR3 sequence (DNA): TGTGCCAGCAGCCAATTACAGCTAGCCAAAAACATTCAGTACTTC. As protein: CASSQLQLAKNIQYF.

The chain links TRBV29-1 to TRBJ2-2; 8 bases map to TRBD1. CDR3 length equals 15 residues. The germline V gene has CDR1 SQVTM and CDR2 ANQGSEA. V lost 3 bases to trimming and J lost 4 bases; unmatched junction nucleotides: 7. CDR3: CSVDFRGHGTGELFF. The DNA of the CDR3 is TGCAGCGTTGATTTCAGGGGGCACGGCACCGGGGAGCTGTTTTTT.

The CDR3 is CASTDRGHGYTF. In DNA form, the CDR3 reads TGCGCCAGCACGGACAGGGGGCATGGCTACACCTTC. The rearrangement joins TRBV5-1 to TRBJ1-2; the match to TRBD1 covers 11 bases. Per the germline V gene, CDR1 is SGHRS and CDR2 is YFSETQ. The length of the CDR3 is 12 residues. After removal of 6 bases from V and 6 bases from J, the junction contained 1 base not matched to a gene.

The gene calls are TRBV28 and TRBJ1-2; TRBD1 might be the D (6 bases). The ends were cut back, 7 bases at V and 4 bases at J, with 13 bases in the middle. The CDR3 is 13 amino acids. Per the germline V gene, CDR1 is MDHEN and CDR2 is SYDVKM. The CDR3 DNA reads TGTGCCAGCACCGTACAGGGTGCCTATGGCTACACCTTC. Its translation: CASTVQGAYGYTF.

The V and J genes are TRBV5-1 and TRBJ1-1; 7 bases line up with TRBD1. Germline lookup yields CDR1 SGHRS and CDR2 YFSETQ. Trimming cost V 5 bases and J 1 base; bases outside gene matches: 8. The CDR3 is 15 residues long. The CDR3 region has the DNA TGCGCCAGCAGGCCTGGGACAGCCACGAACACTGAAGCTTTCTTT. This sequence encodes CASRPGTATNTEAFF.

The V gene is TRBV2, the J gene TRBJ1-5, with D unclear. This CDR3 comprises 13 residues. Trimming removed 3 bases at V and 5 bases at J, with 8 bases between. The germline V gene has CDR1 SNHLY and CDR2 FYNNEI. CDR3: CASSDPPDQPQHF. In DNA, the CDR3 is TGTGCCAGCAGTGATCCCCCCGATCAGCCCCAGCATTTT.

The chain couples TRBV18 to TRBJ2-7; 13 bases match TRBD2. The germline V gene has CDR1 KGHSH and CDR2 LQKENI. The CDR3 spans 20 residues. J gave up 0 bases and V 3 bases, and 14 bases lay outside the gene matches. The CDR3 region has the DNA TGTGCCAGCTCACCCGAACTAGCGGGAGGGCCGTTCGACCTCTCCTACGAGCAGTACTTC. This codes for CASSPELAGGPFDLSYEQYF.

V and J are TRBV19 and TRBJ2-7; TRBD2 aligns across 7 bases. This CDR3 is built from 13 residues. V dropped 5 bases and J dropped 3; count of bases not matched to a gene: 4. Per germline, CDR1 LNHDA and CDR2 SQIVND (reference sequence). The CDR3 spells CASSRTSVYEQYF. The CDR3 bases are TGTGCCAGTAGTCGTACTAGCGTCTACGAGCAGTACTTC.

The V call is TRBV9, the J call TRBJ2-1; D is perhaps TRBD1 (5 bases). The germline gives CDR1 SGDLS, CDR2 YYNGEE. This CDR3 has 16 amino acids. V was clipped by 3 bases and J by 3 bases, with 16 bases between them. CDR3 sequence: CASSGGGASLYNEQFF. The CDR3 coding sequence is TGTGCCAGCAGCGGGGGCGGAGCCTCCCTCTACAATGAGCAGTTCTTC.

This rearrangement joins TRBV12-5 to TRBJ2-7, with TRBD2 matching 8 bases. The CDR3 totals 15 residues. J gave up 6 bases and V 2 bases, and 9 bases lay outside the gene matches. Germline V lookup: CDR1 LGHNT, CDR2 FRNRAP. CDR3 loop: CASGLQSREGFEQYF. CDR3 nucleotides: TGTGCTAGTGGTTTGCAGTCTCGGGAGGGGTTCGAGCAGTACTTC.

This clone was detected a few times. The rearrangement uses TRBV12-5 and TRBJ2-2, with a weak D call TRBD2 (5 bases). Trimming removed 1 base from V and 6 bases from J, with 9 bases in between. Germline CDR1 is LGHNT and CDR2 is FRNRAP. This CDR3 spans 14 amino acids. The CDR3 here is CASGLAPSSGELFF. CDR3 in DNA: TGTGCTAGTGGTTTGGCCCCTAGCTCCGGGGAGCTGTTTTTT.

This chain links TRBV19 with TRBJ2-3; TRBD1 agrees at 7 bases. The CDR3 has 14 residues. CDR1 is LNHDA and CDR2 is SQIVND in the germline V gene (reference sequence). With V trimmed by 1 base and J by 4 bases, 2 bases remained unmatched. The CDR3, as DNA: TGTGCCAGTAGTATAGGTCAGGGGGCAGATACGCAGTATTTT. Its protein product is CASSIGQGADTQYF.

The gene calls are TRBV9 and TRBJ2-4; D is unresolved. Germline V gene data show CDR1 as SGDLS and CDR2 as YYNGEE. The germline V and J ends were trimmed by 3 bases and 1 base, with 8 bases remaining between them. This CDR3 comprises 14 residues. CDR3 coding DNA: TGTGCCAGCAGCGCAATCCGGGCCAAAAACATTCAGTACTTC. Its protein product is CASSAIRAKNIQYF.